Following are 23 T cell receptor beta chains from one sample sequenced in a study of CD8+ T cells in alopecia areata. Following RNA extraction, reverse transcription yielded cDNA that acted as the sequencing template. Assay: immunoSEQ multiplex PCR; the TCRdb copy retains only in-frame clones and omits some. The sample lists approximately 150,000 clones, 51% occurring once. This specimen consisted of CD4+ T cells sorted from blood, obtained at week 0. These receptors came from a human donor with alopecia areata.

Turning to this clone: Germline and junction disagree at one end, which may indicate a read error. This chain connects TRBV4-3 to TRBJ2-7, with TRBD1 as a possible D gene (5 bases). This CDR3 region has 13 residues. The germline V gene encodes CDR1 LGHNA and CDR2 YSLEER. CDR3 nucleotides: TGCGCCAGCAGCCCCGTTTTAGGGGTTCGTCTGAACTTC. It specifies CASSPVLGVRLNF.

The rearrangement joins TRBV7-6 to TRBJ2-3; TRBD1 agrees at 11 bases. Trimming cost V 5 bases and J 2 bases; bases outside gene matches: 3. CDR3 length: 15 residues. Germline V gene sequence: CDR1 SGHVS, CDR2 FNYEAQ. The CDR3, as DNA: TGTGCCAGCAGCCTTGGACAGGGGGCCACAGATACGCAGTATTTT. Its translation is CASSLGQGATDTQYF.

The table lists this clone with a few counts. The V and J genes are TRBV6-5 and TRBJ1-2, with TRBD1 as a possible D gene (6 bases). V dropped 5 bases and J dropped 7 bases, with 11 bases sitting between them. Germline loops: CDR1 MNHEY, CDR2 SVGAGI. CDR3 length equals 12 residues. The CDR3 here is CASSDRSSGYTF. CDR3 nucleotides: TGTGCCAGCAGTGACAGGTCGTCTGGCTACACCTTC.

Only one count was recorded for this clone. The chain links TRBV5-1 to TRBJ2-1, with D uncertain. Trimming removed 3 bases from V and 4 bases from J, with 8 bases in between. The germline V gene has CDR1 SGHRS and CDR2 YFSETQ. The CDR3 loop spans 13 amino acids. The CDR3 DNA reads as TGCGCCAGCAGCTCAGTCCAATACAATGAGCAGTTCTTC. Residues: CASSSVQYNEQFF. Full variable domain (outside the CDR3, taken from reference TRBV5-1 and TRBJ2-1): KAGVTQTPRYLIKTRGQQVTLSCSPISGHRSVSWYQQTPGQGLQFLFEYFSETQRNKGNFPGRFSGRQFSNSRSEMNVSTLELGDSALYLCASSSVQYNEQFFGPGTRLTVL.

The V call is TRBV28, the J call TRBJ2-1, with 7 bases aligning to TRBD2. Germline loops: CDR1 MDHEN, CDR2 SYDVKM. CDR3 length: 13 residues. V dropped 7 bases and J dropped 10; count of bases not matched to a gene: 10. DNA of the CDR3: TGTGCCAGCAAGACTAGCACCTTCGGCGAGCAGTTCTTC. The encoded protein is CASKTSTFGEQFF.

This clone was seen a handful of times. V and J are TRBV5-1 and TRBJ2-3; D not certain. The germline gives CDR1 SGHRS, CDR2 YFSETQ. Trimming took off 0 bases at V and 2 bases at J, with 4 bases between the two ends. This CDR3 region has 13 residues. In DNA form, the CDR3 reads TGCGCCAGCAGCTTGGAACCCACAGATACGCAGTATTTT. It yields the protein CASSLEPTDTQYF.

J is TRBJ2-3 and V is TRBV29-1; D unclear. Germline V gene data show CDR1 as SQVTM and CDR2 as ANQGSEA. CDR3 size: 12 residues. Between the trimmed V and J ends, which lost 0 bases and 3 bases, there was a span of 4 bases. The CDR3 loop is CSVEDGTDTQYF. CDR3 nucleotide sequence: TGCAGCGTTGAAGACGGGACAGATACGCAGTATTTT.

The CDR3: CASSPRQGFTGELFF. The CDR3 DNA is TGTGCCAGCAGCCCACGACAGGGCTTCACCGGGGAGCTGTTTTTT. This sequence joins TRBV5-6 and TRBJ2-2, with 7 bases identical to TRBD1. This CDR3 contains 15 residues. The germline V gene has CDR1 SGHDT and CDR2 YYEEEE. The J segment lost 4 bases and the V segment lost 4 bases, leaving 7 bases of the junction unmatched.

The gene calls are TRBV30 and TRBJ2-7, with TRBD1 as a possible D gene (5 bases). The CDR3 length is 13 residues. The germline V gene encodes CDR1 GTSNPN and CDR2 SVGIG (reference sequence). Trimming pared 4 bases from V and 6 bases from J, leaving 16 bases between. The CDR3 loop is CAWKGFSIGEQYF. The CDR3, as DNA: TGTGCCTGGAAGGGGTTTTCGATAGGCGAGCAGTACTTC.

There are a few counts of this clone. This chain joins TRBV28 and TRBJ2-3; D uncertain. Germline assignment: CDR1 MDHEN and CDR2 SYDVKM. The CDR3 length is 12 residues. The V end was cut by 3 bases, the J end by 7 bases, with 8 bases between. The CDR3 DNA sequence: TGTGCCAGCAGTTTGGTTTACTATACGCAGTATTTT. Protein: CASSLVYYTQYF.

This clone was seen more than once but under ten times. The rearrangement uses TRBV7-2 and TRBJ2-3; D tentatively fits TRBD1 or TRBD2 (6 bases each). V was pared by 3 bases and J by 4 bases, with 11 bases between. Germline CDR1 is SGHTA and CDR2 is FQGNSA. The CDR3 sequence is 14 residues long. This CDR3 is CASSLGGRADTQYF. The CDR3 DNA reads TGTGCCAGCAGCTTGGGGGGCAGGGCAGATACGCAGTATTTT. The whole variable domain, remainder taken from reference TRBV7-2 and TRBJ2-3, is GAGVSQSPSNKVTEKGKDVELRCDPISGHTALYWYRQSLGQGLEFLIYFQGNSAPDKSGLPSDRFSAERTGGSVSTLTIQRTQQEDSAVYLCASSLGGRADTQYFGPGTRLTVL.

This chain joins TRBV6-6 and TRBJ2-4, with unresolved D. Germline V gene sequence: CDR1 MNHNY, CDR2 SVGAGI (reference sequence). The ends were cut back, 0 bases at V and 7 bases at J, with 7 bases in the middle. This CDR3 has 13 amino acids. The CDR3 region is CASSYSTRNIQYF. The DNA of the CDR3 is TGTGCCAGCAGTTACTCGACCAGGAACATTCAGTACTTC.

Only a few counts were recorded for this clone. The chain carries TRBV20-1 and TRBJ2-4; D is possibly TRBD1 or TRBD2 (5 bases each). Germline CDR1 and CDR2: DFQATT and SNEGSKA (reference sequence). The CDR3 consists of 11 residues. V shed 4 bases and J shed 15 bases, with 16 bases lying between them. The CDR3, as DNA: TGCAGTGCTAACGGGGCTGAGGAGTTGTACTTC. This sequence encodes CSANGAEELYF.

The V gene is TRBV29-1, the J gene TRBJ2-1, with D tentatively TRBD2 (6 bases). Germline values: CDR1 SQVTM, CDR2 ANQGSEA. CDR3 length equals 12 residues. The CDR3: CSSLAVHNEQFF. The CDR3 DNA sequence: TGCAGTTCCTTAGCGGTCCACAATGAGCAGTTCTTC.

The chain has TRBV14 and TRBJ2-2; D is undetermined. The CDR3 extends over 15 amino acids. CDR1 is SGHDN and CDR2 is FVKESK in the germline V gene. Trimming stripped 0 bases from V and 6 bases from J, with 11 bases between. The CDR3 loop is CASSQDYPLPGELFF. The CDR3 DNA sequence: TGTGCCAGCAGCCAAGATTACCCCCTTCCCGGGGAGCTGTTTTTT.

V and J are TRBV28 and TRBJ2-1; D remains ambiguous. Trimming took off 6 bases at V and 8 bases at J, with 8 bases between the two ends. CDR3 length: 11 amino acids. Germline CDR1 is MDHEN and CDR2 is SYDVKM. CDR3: CASSTGDEQFF. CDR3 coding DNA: TGTGCCAGCAGCACTGGGGATGAGCAGTTCTTC. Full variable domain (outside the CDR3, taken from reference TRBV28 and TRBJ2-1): DVKVTQSSRYLVKRTGEKVFLECVQDMDHENMFWYRQDPGLGLRLIYFSYDVKMKEKGDIPEGYSVSREKKERFSLILESASTNQTSMYLCASSTGDEQFFGPGTRLTVL.

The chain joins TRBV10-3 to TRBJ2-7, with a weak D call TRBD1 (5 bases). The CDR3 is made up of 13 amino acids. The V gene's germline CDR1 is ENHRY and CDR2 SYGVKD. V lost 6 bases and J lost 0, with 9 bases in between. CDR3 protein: CAIRGPFSYEQYF. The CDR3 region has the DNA TGTGCCATCAGGGGGCCATTCTCCTACGAGCAGTACTTC.

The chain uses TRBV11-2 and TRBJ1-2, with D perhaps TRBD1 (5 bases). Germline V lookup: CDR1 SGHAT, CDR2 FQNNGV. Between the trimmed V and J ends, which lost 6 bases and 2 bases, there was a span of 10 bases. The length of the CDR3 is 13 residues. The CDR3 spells CASSTGANYGYTF. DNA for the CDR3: TGTGCCAGCAGTACAGGCGCCAACTATGGCTACACCTTC.

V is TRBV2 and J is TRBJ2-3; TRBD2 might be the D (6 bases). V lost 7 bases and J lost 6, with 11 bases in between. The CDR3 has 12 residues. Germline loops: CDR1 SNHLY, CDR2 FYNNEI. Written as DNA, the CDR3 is TGTGCCAGCAAGGGAGGAGGGGATACGCAGTATTTT. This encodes CASKGGGDTQYF.

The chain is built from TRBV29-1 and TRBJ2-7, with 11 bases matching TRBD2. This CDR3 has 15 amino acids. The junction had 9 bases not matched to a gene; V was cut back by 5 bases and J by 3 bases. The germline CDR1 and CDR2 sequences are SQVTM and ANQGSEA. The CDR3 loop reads CSVRAGTSGDYEQYF. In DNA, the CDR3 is TGCAGCGTTAGAGCCGGGACTAGCGGTGACTACGAGCAGTACTTC.

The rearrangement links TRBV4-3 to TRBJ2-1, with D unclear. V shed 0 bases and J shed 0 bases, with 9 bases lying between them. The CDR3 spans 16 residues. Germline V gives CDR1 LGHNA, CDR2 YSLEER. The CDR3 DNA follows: TGCGCCAGCAGCCAAGATCTACTGCTCTCCTACAATGAGCAGTTCTTC. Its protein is CASSQDLLLSYNEQFF.

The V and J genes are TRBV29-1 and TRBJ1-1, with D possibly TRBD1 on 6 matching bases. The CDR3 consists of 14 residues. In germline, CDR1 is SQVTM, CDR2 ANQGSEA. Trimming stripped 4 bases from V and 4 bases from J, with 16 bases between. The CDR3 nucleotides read TGCAGCGTTGCTCACAGGGAAGCGGGCACTGAAGCTTTCTTT. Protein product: CSVAHREAGTEAFF. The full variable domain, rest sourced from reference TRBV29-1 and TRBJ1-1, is SAVISQKPSRDICQRGTSLTIQCQVDSQVTMMFWYRQQPGQSLTLIATANQGSEATYESGFVIDKFPISRPNLTFSTLTVSNMSPEDSSIYLCSVAHREAGTEAFFGQGTRLTVV.

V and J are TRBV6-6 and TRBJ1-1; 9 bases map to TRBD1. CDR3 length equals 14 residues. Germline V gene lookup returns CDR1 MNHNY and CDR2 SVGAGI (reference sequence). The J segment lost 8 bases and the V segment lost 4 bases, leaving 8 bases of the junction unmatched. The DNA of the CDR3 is TGTGCCAGCAGTTCGGTAACAGGGGGCCGGGAAGCTTTCTTT. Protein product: CASSSVTGGREAFF.